The T cell receptor beta chain under discussion was sequenced for a study of vaccination and CD4 T cells after COVID-19. This clonotype was counted only a few times. Its target is not known. This CDR3 contains 15 residues. The V gene lost 6 bases and the J gene lost 1 base, with 18 bases spanning the gap. CDR1 and CDR2 from the germline V gene are DFQATT and SNEGSKA (reference sequence). Treatment given: approximately nine-day PBMC culture with coronavirus spike peptide pools or control peptides (ViraFEST assay). Investigators obtained the unexposed donor's CD4+ T cells before the COVID-19 pandemic (2011-2018). With the Oncomine TCR Beta short-read assay, DNA from cultured CD4+ T cells was sequenced. TCRdb reprocessed the PCR reads via MiXCR and lists one record per CDR3 protein. The top ten hold about 78% of the sample, which has roughly 2,100 distinct CDR3 sequences, approximately 60% seen once. General study points: The cohort comprised relatively few convalescent patients, and no early post-infection timepoints were analyzed. For convalescent patients, 304 of the 307 vaccine-specific clones analyzed were classified as spike mono-reactive.

This TCR came from a human donor in good health. Sequences were obtained from CD4+ T cells from blood, cultured in vitro. The V gene is TRBV20-1, the J gene TRBJ1-2; no firm D call. The DNA for the CDR3 is TGCAGTGCCCGGACTCTGGCCCCCCATAACTATGGCTACACCTTC. As protein: CSARTLAPHNYGYTF.